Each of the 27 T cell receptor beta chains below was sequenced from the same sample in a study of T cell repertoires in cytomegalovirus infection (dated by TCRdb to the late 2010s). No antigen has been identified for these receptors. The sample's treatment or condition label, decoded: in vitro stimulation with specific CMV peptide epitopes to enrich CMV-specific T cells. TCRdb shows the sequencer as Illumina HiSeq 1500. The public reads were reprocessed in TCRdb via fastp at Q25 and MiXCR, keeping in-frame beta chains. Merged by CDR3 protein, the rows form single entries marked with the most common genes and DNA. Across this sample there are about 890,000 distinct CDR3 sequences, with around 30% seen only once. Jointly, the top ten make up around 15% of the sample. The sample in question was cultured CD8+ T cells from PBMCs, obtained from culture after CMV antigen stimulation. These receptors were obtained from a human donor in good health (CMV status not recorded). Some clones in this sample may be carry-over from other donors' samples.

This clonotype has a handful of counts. The chain's CDR3 is CASSEEGPGRRKANYGYTF. In nucleotides, the CDR3 is TGTGCCAGCAGTGAAGAGGGTCCGGGACGCCGGAAGGCTAACTATGGCTACACCTTC. This rearrangement joins TRBV6-1 to TRBJ1-2; possibly TRBD1 for D (5 bases). The length of the CDR3 is 19 residues. V lost 1 base and J lost 0, with 21 bases in between. Germline CDR1 MNHNS, CDR2 SASEGT.

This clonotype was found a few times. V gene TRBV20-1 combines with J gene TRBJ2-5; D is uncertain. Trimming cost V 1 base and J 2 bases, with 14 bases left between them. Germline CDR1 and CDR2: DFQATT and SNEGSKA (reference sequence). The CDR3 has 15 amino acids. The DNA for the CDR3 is TGCAGTGCTAGAGGTTGGCTAGTGGGGCAAGAGACCCAGTACTTC. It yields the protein CSARGWLVGQETQYF.

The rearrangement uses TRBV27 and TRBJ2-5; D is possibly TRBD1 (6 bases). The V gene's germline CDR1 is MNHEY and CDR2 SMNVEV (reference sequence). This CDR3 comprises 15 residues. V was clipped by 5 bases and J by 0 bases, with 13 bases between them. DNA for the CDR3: TGTGCCAGCAGTGCTTATCAGGGGAACCAAGAGACCCAGTACTTC. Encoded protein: CASSAYQGNQETQYF.

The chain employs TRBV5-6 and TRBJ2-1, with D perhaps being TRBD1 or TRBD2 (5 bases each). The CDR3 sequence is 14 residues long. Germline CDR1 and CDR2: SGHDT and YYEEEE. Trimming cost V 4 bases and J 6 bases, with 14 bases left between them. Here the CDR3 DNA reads TGTGCCAGCAGCGGGGGACCCGGCGGCAATGAGCAGTTCTTC. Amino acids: CASSGGPGGNEQFF.

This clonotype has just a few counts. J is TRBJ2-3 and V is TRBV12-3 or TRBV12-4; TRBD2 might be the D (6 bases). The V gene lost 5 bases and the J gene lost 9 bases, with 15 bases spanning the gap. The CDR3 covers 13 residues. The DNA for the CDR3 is TGTGCCAGCAGTCCGCCCTTGGGAGGCACGCAGTATTTT. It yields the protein CASSPPLGGTQYF.

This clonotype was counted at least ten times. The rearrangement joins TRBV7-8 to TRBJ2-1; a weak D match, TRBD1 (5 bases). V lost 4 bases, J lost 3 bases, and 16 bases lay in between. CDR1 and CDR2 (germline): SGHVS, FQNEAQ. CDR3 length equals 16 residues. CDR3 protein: CASSYLGLGVYNEQFF. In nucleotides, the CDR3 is TGTGCCAGCAGCTACCTGGGCCTAGGGGTCTACAATGAGCAGTTCTTC.

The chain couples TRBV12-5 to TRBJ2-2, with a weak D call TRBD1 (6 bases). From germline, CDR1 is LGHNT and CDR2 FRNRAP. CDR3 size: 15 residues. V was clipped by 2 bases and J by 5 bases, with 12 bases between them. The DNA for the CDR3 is TGTGCTAGTGGTTTGTCCAGGGGTCGGACCGGGGAGCTGTTTTTT. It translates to CASGLSRGRTGELFF.

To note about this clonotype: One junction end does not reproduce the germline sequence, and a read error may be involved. Here the CDR3 reads CATSYSLSYNEQFF. As DNA, the CDR3 is TGTGCCACCAGTTACTCGCTCTCCTACAATGAGCAGTTCTTC. The V call is TRBV6-5, the J call TRBJ2-1; unclear D gene. The germline gives CDR1 MNHEY, CDR2 SVGAGI. This CDR3 is 14 amino acids long.

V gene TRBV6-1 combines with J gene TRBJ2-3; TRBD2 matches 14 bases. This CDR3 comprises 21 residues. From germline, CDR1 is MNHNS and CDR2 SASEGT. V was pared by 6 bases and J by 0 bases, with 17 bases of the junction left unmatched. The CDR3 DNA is TGTGCCAGCAGCCGACCCACATCTCGGACTAGCGGGGGGCCTAGCACAGATACGCAGTATTTT. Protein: CASSRPTSRTSGGPSTDTQYF.

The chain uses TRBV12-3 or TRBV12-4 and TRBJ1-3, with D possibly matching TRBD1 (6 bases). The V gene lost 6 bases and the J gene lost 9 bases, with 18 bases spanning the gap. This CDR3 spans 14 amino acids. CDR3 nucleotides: TGTGCCAGCAGCGGGACACTCGGCGGACCCACCATATATTTT. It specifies CASSGTLGGPTIYF.

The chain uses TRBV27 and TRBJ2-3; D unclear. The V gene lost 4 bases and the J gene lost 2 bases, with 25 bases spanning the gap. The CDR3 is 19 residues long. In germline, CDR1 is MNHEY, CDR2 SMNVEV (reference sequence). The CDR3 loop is CASSSKTVWGSVFTDTQYF. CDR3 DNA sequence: TGTGCCAGCAGTTCCAAAACCGTTTGGGGATCGGTTTTCACAGATACGCAGTATTTT.

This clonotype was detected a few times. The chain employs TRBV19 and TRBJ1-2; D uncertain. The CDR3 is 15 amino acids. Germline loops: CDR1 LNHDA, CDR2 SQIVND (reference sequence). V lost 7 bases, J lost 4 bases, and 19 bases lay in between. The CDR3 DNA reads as TGTGCCAGTACTCCGAGAGGGTTCTTGGGCTATGGCTACACCTTC. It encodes CASTPRGFLGYGYTF.

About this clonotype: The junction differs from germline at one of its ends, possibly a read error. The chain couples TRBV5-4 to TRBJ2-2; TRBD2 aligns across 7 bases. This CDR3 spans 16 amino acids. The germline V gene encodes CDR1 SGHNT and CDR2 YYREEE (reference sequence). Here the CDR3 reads CASSSERGGNTGELFF. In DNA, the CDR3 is TGTGCCAGCAGCTCAGAGCGGGGAGGGAACACTGGGGAGCTGTTTTTT. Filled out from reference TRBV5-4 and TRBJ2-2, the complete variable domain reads ETGVTQSPTHLIKTRGQQVTLRCSSQSGHNTVSWYQQALGQGPQFIFQYYREEENGRGNFPPRFSGLQFPNYSSELNVNALELDDSALYLCASSSERGGNTGELFFGEGSRLTVL.

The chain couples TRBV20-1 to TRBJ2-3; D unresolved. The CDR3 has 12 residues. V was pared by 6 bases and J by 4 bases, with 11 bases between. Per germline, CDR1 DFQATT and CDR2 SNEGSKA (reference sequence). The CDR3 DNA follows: TGCAGTGCCTGGGAACGGCCAGATACGCAGTATTTT. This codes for CSAWERPDTQYF.

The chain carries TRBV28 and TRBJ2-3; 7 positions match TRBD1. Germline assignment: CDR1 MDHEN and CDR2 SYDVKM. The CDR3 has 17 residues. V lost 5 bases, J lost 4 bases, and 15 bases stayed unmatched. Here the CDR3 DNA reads TGTGCCAGCAGTCAGACCCCTACAGGGGATGAGGCAGATACGCAGTATTTT. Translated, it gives CASSQTPTGDEADTQYF.

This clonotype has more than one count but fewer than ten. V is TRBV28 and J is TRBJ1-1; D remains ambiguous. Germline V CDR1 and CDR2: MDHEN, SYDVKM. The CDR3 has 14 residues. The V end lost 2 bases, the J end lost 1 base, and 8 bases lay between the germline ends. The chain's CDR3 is CASSLTEGNTEAFF. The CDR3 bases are TGTGCCAGCAGTTTAACGGAAGGGAACACTGAAGCTTTCTTT.

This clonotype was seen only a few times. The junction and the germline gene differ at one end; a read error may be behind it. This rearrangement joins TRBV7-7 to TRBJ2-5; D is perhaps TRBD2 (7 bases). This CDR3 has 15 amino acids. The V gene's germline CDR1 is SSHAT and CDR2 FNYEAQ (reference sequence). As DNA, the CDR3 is TGTGCTAGCAGTCGCGGGGGCGGGGGCCAAGAGACCCAGTACTTC. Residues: CASSRGGGGQETQYF. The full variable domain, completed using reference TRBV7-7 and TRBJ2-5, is GAGVSQSPRYKVTKRGQDVTLRCDPISSHATLYWYQQALGQGPEFLTYFNYEAQPDKSGLPSDRFSAERPEGSISTLTIQRTEQRDSAMYRCASSRGGGGQETQYFGPGTRLLVL.

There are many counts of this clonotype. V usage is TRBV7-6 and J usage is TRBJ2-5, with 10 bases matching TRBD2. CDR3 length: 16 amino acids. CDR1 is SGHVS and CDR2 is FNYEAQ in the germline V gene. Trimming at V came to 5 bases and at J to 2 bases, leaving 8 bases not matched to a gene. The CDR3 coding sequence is TGTGCCAGCAGCCATTTAGCGGGGGGTGGACAAGAGACCCAGTACTTC. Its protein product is CASSHLAGGGQETQYF.

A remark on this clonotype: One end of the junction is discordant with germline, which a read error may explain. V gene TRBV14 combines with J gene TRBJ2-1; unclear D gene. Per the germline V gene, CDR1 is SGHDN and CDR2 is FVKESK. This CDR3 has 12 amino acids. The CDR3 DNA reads TGTGCCAGCAGCTTTGGACGGAGTGAGGAGTTCTTC. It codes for CASSFGRSEEFF.

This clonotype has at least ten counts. CDR3 sequence reads: CASSWGPSDTQYF. CDR3 nucleotides: TGTGCCAGCAGTTGGGGTCCATCAGATACGCAGTATTTT. The rearrangement joins TRBV7-8 to TRBJ2-3, with D unclear. V was cut by 6 bases and J by 4 bases, with 11 bases left in between. Germline CDR1 is SGHVS and CDR2 is FQNEAQ. There are 13 residues in the CDR3.

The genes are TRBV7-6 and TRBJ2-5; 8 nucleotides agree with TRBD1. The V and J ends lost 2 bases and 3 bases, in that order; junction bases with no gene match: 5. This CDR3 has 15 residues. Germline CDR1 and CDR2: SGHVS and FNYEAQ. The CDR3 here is CASSLPLTGEETQYF. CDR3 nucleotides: TGTGCCAGCAGCTTACCATTGACAGGGGAAGAGACCCAGTACTTC.

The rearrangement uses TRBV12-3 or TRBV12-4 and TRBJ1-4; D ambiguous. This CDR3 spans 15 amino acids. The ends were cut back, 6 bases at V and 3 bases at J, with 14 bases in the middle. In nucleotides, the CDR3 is TGTGCCAGCAGATACCAACCGGGCCCTAATGAAAAACTGTTTTTT. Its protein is CASRYQPGPNEKLFF.

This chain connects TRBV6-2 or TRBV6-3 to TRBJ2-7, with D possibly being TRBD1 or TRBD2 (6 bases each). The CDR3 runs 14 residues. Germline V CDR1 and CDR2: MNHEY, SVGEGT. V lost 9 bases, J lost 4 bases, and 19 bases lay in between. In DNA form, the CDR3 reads TGTGCCAGTGACGATGAGACGGGGGCATACGAGCAGTACTTC. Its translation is CASDDETGAYEQYF.

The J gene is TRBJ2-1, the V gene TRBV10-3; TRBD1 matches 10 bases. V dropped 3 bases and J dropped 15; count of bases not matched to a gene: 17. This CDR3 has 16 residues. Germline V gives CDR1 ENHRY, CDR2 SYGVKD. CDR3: CAISEVEGDRGAGLFF. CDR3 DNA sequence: TGTGCCATCAGTGAAGTCGAGGGGGACAGGGGCGCAGGCCTGTTCTTC.

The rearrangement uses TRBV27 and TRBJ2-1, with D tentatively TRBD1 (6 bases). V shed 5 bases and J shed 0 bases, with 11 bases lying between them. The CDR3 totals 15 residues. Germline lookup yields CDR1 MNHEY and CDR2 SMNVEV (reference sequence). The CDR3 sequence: CASSRGHSSYNEQFF. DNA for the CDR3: TGTGCCAGCAGTCGGGGACATTCCTCCTACAATGAGCAGTTCTTC.

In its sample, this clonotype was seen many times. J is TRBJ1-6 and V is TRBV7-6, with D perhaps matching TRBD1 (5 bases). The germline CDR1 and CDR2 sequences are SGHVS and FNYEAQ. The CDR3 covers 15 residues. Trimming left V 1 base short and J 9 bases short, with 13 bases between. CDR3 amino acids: CASSLEGGVGSPLHF. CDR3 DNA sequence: TGTGCCAGCAGCTTAGAAGGAGGGGTTGGTTCACCCCTCCACTTT.

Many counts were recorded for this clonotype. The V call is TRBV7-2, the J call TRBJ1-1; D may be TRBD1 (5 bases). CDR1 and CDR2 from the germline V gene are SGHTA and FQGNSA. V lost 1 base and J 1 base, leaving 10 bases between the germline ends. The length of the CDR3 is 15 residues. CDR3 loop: CASSLVPGPNTEAFF. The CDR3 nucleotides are TGTGCCAGCAGCTTAGTACCGGGGCCGAACACTGAAGCTTTCTTT. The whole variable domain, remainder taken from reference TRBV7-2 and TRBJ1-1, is GAGVSQSPSNKVTEKGKDVELRCDPISGHTALYWYRQSLGQGLEFLIYFQGNSAPDKSGLPSDRFSAERTGGSVSTLTIQRTQQEDSAVYLCASSLVPGPNTEAFFGQGTRLTVV.